The rows below give T cell receptor beta chains drawn from one sample of a study of monozygotic twins with cystic fibrosis. Generated by immunoSEQ multiplex PCR, the TCRdb table keeps only in-frame clones and is missing some. The data hold about 36,000 clones, with 84% observed a single time. Sequenced material: blood. Receptor source: a girl aged 2 to 10 with cystic fibrosis. Both conserved end residues are part of each CDR3. The order of the fields is D gene, J gene, clone size, V gene, CDR3 DNA, CDR3 protein. The D gene is left open where the match is weak. The size field is filled for only some rows; it gives once, few, many or a size class.

>TRBD2|TRBJ2-5|NA|TRBV6-4
TGTGCCAGCACGACTAGCGGGGGGGAGACCCAGTACTTC
CASTTSGGETQYF
>NA|TRBJ1-3|NA|TRBV6-5
TGTGCCAGCAGTTACTACTCGGGGAGCTCTGGAAACACCATATATTTT
CASSYYSGSSGNTIYF
>NA|TRBJ2-5|NA|TRBV7-2
TGTGCCAGCAGCTTAGCTTCGCCCCTCCAAGAGACCCAGTACTTC
CASSLASPLQETQYF
>TRBD2|TRBJ2-1|NA|TRBV5-1
TGCGCCAGCAGACTAACTAGCGGGAGTTTCAATGAGCAGTTCTTC
CASRLTSGSFNEQFF
>NA|TRBJ2-2|NA|TRBV6-1
TGTGCCAGCAGTGCATTAAACACCGGGGAGCTGTTTTTT
CASSALNTGELFF
>TRBD1|TRBJ1-2|NA|TRBV7-2
TGTGCCAGCAGGAAAAGGGGACAGGAATACTATGGCTACACCTTC
CASRKRGQEYYGYTF
>NA|TRBJ2-7|once|TRBV25-1
TGTGCCAGCAGTGACCCCTTGTCCCACGAGCAGTACTTC
CASSDPLSHEQYF
>NA|TRBJ2-1|NA|TRBV4-2
TGTGCCAGCAGCCAAGATGAGGAGACTAGGGGGAATGAGCAGTTCTTC
CASSQDEETRGNEQFF
>NA|TRBJ1-1|once|TRBV4-3
TGCGCCAGCAGCCAAACAGGGAACACTGAAGCTTTCTTT
CASSQTGNTEAFF
>NA|TRBJ2-3|NA|TRBV4-3
TGCGCCAGCAGCCAAGATACGGGGGGCCGAACAGATACGCAGTATTTT
CASSQDTGGRTDTQYF
>TRBD2|TRBJ2-3|NA|TRBV7-2
TGTGCCAGCAGCTTCGGACTAGCGGGCACAGATACGCAGTATTTT
CASSFGLAGTDTQYF
>TRBD1|TRBJ2-3|NA|TRBV9
TGTGCCAGCAGCGTAGAAGTCGGGACAGCCAGCACAGATACGCAGTATTTT
CASSVEVGTASTDTQYF
>NA|TRBJ2-5|NA|TRBV4-2
TGTGCCAGCAGCCAAGATGGGGTGGGGGTTGCCTGGGCGATAGGAGAGACCCAGTACTTC
CASSQDGVGVAWAIGETQYF
>NA|TRBJ2-7|NA|TRBV25-1
TGTGCCAGCAGTGAATGGCCCAGTCCCCCCTACGAGCAGTACTTC
CASSEWPSPPYEQYF
>NA|TRBJ2-3|NA|TRBV5-4
TGTGCCAGCAGCTCGACAGATACGCAGTATTTT
CASSSTDTQYF
>NA|TRBJ2-7|NA|TRBV9
TGTGCCAGCAGCGTAGCTATTGTCGGATTAATTAACGAGCAGTACTTC
CASSVAIVGLINEQYF
>NA|TRBJ1-1|NA|TRBV15
TGTGCCACCAGCAGAGTCCGAATGATAGACACTGAAGCTTTCTTT
CATSRVRMIDTEAFF
>TRBD1|TRBJ1-4|NA|TRBV7-9
TGTGCCAGCAGCTTAAAGGGGACAGGGGATGAAAAACTGTTTTTT
CASSLKGTGDEKLFF
>TRBD2|TRBJ2-7|NA|TRBV5-1
TGCGCCAGCAGCTTGTCGGGGGGATCCTACGAGCAGTACTTC
CASSLSGGSYEQYF
>NA|TRBJ2-3|NA|TRBV6-5
TGTGCCAGCAGGGCTACAGCTAGCACAGATACGCAGTATTTT
CASRATASTDTQYF
>NA|TRBJ2-1|NA|TRBV25-1
TGTGCCAGCAGTGAATATGCAGGGACCTCCTACAATGAGCAGTTCTTC
CASSEYAGTSYNEQFF
>TRBD2|TRBJ2-3|NA|TRBV6-6
TGTGCCAGCAGAATACTGGCGGGGGGGCGACGGACGCAGTATTTT
CASRILAGGRRTQYF
>NA|TRBJ1-2|NA|TRBV5-6
TGTGCCAGCAGCTCGACAGGCGAGGGTCTATATCGCTACACCTTC
CASSSTGEGLYRYTF
>TRBD2|TRBJ2-7|NA|TRBV30
TGTGCCTGGAGTCTAGCGGGGGTCCAGACGAGCTCCTACGAGCAGTACTTC
CAWSLAGVQTSSYEQYF
>TRBD1|TRBJ1-2|NA|TRBV6-5
TGTGCCAGCAGCGGACAGGCGTTTTATGGCTACACCTTC
CASSGQAFYGYTF
>NA|TRBJ1-5|NA|TRBV10-1
TGCGCCAGCAGTGAGCACAGGGAACTTACTAGTCATGGCCAGCCCCAGCATTTT
CASSEHRELTSHGQPQHF
>TRBD1|TRBJ1-2|few|TRBV13
TGTGCCAGCAGCTCCAGGGGGGACAGGGGTTCGTATGGCTACACCTTC
CASSSRGDRGSYGYTF
>TRBD1|TRBJ1-5|NA|TRBV7-2
TGTGCCAGCAGCTTATGGCAGGGGGCGGATCAGCCCCAGCATTTT
CASSLWQGADQPQHF
>TRBD1|TRBJ2-5|once|TRBV7-9
TGTGCCAGCAGCTTTTCGGTTCATACAGGGGGCGGAGGGACCCAGTACTTC
CASSFSVHTGGGGTQYF
>NA|TRBJ2-1|NA|TRBV21-1
TGTGCCAGCAGCTTCCGGGACAGGAATAGATCCTACAATGAGCAGTTCTTC
CASSFRDRNRSYNEQFF
>NA|TRBJ1-5|NA|TRBV5-1
TGCGCCAGCGGTCGGGACACCTCGGGGAATCAGCCCCAGCATTTT
CASGRDTSGNQPQHF
>NA|TRBJ2-6|NA|TRBV8-2
TGTGGCAACGCCGCGACACAAAGTCGGGCCAACGTCCTGACTTTC
CGNAATQSRANVLTF
>NA|TRBJ2-3|NA|TRBV5-4
TGTGCCAGCAGCCCGCAACGTAAAGGCACAGATACGCAGTATTTT
CASSPQRKGTDTQYF
>TRBD1|TRBJ2-3|NA|TRBV5-1
TGCGCCAGCAGCTTGCGGGGACAGGGGGTCACAGATACGCAGTATTTT
CASSLRGQGVTDTQYF
>TRBD2|TRBJ2-5|few|TRBV7-9
TGTGCCAGCAGCCCAGGGACTACTTTGCCGACCCAGTACTTC
CASSPGTTLPTQYF
>TRBD1|TRBJ1-6|few|TRBV10-3
TGTGCCATCAGTAAGCGGGACAGGGGACGCTCACCCCTCCACTTT
CAISKRDRGRSPLHF
>TRBD1|TRBJ2-1|NA|TRBV5-1
TGCGCCAGCAAAACCGAGGGGGCCAATGAGCAGTTCTTC
CASKTEGANEQFF
>NA|TRBJ1-2|once|TRBV19
TGTGCCAGTAGTAGACCCGGAGACTCGGGGTATGGCTACACCTTC
CASSRPGDSGYGYTF
>NA|TRBJ2-7|NA|TRBV6-5
TGTGCCAGCAGTTACCGGGGACTTACCTACGAGCAGTACTTC
CASSYRGLTYEQYF
>NA|TRBJ1-1|few|TRBV25-1
TGTGCCAGCAGTGAAGGGAAGACAGCCCTGAACACTGAAGCTTTCTTT
CASSEGKTALNTEAFF
>NA|TRBJ1-5|NA|TRBV30
TGTGCCTGGAGTGTAAGTTGGGGGTTCAATCAGCCCCAGCATTTT
CAWSVSWGFNQPQHF